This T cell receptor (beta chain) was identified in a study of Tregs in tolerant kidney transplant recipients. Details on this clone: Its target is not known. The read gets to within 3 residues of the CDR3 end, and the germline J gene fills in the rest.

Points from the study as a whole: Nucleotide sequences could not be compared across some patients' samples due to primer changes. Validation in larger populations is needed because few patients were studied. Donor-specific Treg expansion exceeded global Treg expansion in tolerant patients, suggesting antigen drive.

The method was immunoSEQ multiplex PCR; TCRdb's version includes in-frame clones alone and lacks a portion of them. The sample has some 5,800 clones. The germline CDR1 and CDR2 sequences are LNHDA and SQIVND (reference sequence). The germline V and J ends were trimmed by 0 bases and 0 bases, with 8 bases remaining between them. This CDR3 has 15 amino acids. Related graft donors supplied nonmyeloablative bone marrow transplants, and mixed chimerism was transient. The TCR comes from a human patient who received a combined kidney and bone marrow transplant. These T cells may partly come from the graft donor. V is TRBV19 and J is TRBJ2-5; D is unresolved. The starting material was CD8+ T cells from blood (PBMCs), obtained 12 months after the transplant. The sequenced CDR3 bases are TGTGCCAGTAGTATAGATATGGGCTACCAAGAGACC. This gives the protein CASSIDMGYQET. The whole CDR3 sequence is CASSIDMGYQETQYF.